This TCR beta chain is from a study of prognosis after radiotherapy for stage I lung cancer. Across the study: SBRT spanned 3 to 5 fractions, reaching a biologically effective dose of at least 100 Gy. Study conclusions and caveats: Patients who developed distant metastases had lower Shannon entropy after stereotactic body radiation therapy. Counted unique TCR clones declined after stereotactic body radiation therapy (median around 10,000 versus 6,900).

Notes on this clonotype: What it binds is not known.

It was by two-round multiplex PCR that TCR beta CDR3 was amplified from genomic DNA. Used in first-round PCR were primers specific to each TRBV and TRBJ gene. TCRdb independently ran MiXCR on the multiplex PCR reads; one entry per CDR3 protein. Of just over 30,000 distinct CDR3 sequences listed, less than 35% are singletons. V gave up 2 bases and J gave up 2 bases, with 14 bases separating them. CDR3 length: 16 amino acids. Germline values: CDR1 SGHNT, CDR2 YENEEA. For each of two time points, a roughly 6-milliliter draw of peripheral blood was taken. This specimen consisted of PBMCs, obtained before or after stereotactic body radiation therapy (not recorded which). The rearrangement joins TRBV11-3 to TRBJ2-3; D perhaps matches TRBD1 (6 bases). The TCR originated in a donor of 50 years or more with non-small cell lung cancer. The CDR3 region is CASSLPQGSYTDTQYF. For the CDR3, the DNA is TGTGCCAGCAGCTTACCCCAGGGGTCTTACACAGATACGCAGTATTTT.